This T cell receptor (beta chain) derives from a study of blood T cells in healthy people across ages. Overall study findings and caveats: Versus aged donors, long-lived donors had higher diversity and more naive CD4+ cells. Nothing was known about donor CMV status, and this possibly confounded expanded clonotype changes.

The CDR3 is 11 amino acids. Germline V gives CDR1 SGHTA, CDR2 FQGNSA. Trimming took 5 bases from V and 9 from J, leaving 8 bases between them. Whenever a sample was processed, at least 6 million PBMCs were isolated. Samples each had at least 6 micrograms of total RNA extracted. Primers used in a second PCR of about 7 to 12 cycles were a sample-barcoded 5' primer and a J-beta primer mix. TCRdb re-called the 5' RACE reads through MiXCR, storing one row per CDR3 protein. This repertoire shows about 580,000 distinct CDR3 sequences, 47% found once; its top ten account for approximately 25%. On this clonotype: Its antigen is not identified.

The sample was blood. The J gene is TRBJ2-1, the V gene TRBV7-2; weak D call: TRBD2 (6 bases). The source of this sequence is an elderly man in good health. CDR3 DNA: TGTGCCAGCAGCACTAGCTTTGAGCAGTTCTTC. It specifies CASSTSFEQFF.